This TCR beta chain was profiled in a study of blood T cell repertoires in COVID-19. The germline gives CDR1 SGHDT, CDR2 YYEEEE. CDR3 size: 16 residues. After removal of 1 base from V and 3 bases from J, the junction contained 9 bases not matched to a gene. Original processing notes: From reference gene primer amplification, estimates of nucleated cell counts were derived. Assay: immunoSEQ multiplex PCR; the TCRdb copy retains only in-frame clones and omits some. That table is the source of V, J and clone size, and D and trimming were worked out from the DNA. The data contain 200,000 to 250,000 clones, just over 85% of them seen just once; the ten biggest clones take up roughly 12%.

The origin of this receptor is a man between 50 and 59 years old with COVID-19, enrolled during active disease. Sample: peripheral blood. The V and J genes are TRBV5-6 and TRBJ2-7; 8 bases agree with TRBD2. CDR3 loop: CASSLFGTSSDYEQYF. In DNA, the CDR3 is TGTGCCAGCAGCTTGTTTGGGACTAGTTCGGACTACGAGCAGTACTTC. Combining the CDR3 with reference TRBV5-6 and TRBJ2-7 gives the whole variable domain DAGVTQSPTHLIKTRGQQVTLRCSPKSGHDTVSWYQQALGQGPQFIFQYYEEEERQRGNFPDRFSGHQFPNYSSELNVNALLLGDSALYLCASSLFGTSSDYEQYFGPGTRLTVT.